This entry lists 8 T cell receptor beta chains sequenced from one sample in a study of shared clonotypes between healthy human individuals. Sequenced by immunoSEQ multiplex PCR; TCRdb stores in-frame clones only, minus some. The profile shows about 610,000 clones, around 97% of them singletons. Sample: naive CD4+ T cells sorted from blood. Subset meaning: CD45RA+ positively selected. These receptors came from a woman between 25 and 40 years old in good health.

The chain has TRBV5-6 and TRBJ2-5; D gene ambiguous. Germline loops: CDR1 SGHDT, CDR2 YYEEEE. Trimming took off 2 bases at V and 4 bases at J, with 9 bases between the two ends. This CDR3 contains 13 residues. The CDR3: CASSFESRETQYF. In DNA, the CDR3 is TGTGCCAGCAGCTTTGAATCCCGAGAGACCCAGTACTTC.

The CDR3 DNA sequence: TGCGCCAGCAGCACTACTGGACAGGGGGCCCGGGGCTACACCTTC. It codes for CASSTTGQGARGYTF. This rearrangement joins TRBV4-1 to TRBJ1-2; 11 nucleotides agree with TRBD1. V lost 5 bases, J lost 8 bases, and 10 bases stayed unmatched. The CDR3 is 15 residues long. Germline V gives CDR1 MGHRA, CDR2 YSYEKL.

This clone was observed once. V usage is TRBV5-1 and J usage is TRBJ1-3, with 7 bases that match TRBD1. Trimming cost V 2 bases and J 4 bases; bases outside gene matches: 12. CDR1 and CDR2 from the germline V gene are SGHRS and YFSETQ. There are 17 residues in the CDR3. The CDR3, as DNA: TGCGCCAGCAGCTTTTCCCGGGACAGCACGTTCGGAAACACCATATATTTT. The encoded protein is CASSFSRDSTFGNTIYF. The entire variable domain, with the rest obtained from reference TRBV5-1 and TRBJ1-3, is as follows: KAGVTQTPRYLIKTRGQQVTLSCSPISGHRSVSWYQQTPGQGLQFLFEYFSETQRNKGNFPGRFSGRQFSNSRSEMNVSTLELGDSALYLCASSFSRDSTFGNTIYFGEGSWLTVV.

The chain couples TRBV4-1 to TRBJ2-1, with 8 bases matching TRBD2. V lost 3 bases and J lost 9; bases outside the gene matches: 16. CDR1 and CDR2 (germline): MGHRA, YSYEKL. CDR3 length: 17 amino acids. The CDR3 DNA sequence: TGCGCCAGCAGCCATCTTCCTGGGGCTAGCGGGTCGAGTGAGCAGTTCTTC. Protein product: CASSHLPGASGSSEQFF.

The V call is TRBV9, the J call TRBJ1-6, with TRBD1 matching over 9 bases. The CDR3 runs 14 residues. Germline V gene lookup returns CDR1 SGDLS and CDR2 YYNGEE. V was clipped by 5 bases and J by 6 bases; unmatched bases: 3. The CDR3 is CASRADRGNSPLHF. The CDR3 DNA sequence: TGTGCCAGCAGAGCGGACAGGGGTAATTCACCCCTCCACTTT.

The V and J genes are TRBV7-2 and TRBJ1-6, with 7 bases lining up with TRBD1. Losses at the gene ends were 3 bases for V and 9 bases for J; bases not matched to a gene: 5. Looked up from germline, CDR1 is SGHTA and CDR2 is FQGNSA. The CDR3 consists of 14 residues. The CDR3 coding sequence is TGTGCCAGCAGCTTGGGACAGTCGGGTTCACCCCTCCACTTT. This codes for CASSLGQSGSPLHF.

The chain uses TRBV12-1 and TRBJ1-5. TRBV12-1 is a documented pseudogene. This CDR3 comprises 18 residues. CDR3 sequence: CASSFGPPGPFKNQPQHF. The CDR3 DNA follows: TGTGCCAGCAGCTTTGGCCCACCGGGGCCTTTCAAGAATCAGCCCCAGCATTTT.

The V gene is TRBV11-2, the J gene TRBJ2-1, with D maybe TRBD2 (5 bases). The CDR3 is 12 amino acids. The germline CDR1 and CDR2 sequences are SGHAT and FQNNGV. The V gene lost 5 bases and the J gene lost 6 bases, with 8 bases spanning the gap. In nucleotides, the CDR3 is TGTGCCAGCAGCCGCGGGCCCAATGAGCAGTTCTTC. Its protein is CASSRGPNEQFF. Full variable domain (rest looked up from reference TRBV11-2 and TRBJ2-1): EAGVAQSPRYKIIEKRQSVAFWCNPISGHATLYWYQQILGQGPKLLIQFQNNGVVDDSQLPKDRFSAERLKGVDSTLKIQPAKLEDSAVYLCASSRGPNEQFFGPGTRLTVL.